This T cell receptor beta chain was sequenced for a study of cytomegalovirus exposure and HLA in healthy donors. Overall study results and limits: The CMV antigen specificity of a few CMV-associated chains was confirmed through in vitro analysis.

Trimming pared 6 bases from V and 3 bases from J, leaving 9 bases between. This CDR3 has 12 residues. Germline values: CDR1 SEHNR, CDR2 FQNEAQ (reference sequence). PCR employed 60 Vbeta and 13 Jbeta primers. The assay was immunoSEQ multiplex PCR, and TCRdb's table has in-frame clones only and misses some. The table records approximately 170,000 clones, roughly 80% of them present only once. Concerning this clone: Its target is unknown.

Material for sequencing was PBMCs. The chain is built from TRBV7-9 and TRBJ2-7, with TRBD1 as a possible D gene (6 bases). The TCR comes from a human donor in good health. DNA of the CDR3: TGTGCCAGCAGAACGGACAGCTACGAGCAGTACTTC. This codes for CASRTDSYEQYF.